Listed below are T cell receptor beta chains from one sample, sequenced in a study of cytomegalovirus exposure and HLA in healthy donors. Using immunoSEQ multiplex PCR, the repertoire was profiled, and TCRdb retains in-frame clones only, with some absent. The sample contains under 200,000 clones, approximately 80% of which appear only once. Sequenced material: PBMCs. These TCRs come from a woman in her forties or fifties in good health and CMV-seronegative. CDR3s include the opening cysteine and the closing phenylalanine or tryptophan.

TRBV5-1	TRBJ1-4	16	CASSPSTGATNEKLFF
TRBV7-2	TRBJ2-1	14	CASSSPGAGGALIF
TRBV5-1	TRBJ1-1	14	CASSLTGGDTEAFF
TRBV4-3	TRBJ2-5	16	CASSQDGRGGQETQYF
TRBV29-1	TRBJ2-5	16	CSVGAGGLSTQETQYF
TRBV30	TRBJ1-5	12	CAWSPRPGAQHF
TRBV4-1	TRBJ1-5	18	CASSQDMGLRGRYQPQHF
TRBV19	TRBJ1-1	14	CASSIWGENTEAFF
TRBV5-1	TRBJ1-3	14	CASTLGGSGNTIYF
TRBV28	TRBJ1-5	14	CASVAEYSNQPQHF
TRBV15	TRBJ2-7	13	CANQLAGAGEQYF
TRBV5-6	TRBJ2-5	16	CASSFLSGGAGGDQYF
TRBV19	TRBJ1-5	13	CASSLTTGQPQHF
TRBV28	TRBJ1-5	16	CASSLSFSPYGGPQHF
TRBV2	TRBJ2-7	11	CASSGQYEQYF
TRBV6-5	TRBJ1-6	15	CASSSRQGGSSPLHF
TRBV7-6	TRBJ1-2	15	CASSPRPTALNGYTF
TRBV2	TRBJ1-2	15	CASSFSGTGYYGYTF
TRBV18	TRBJ1-1	16	CASSPLPGVGNTEAFF
TRBV9	TRBJ2-1	16	CASSVSLEVASNEQFF
TRBV7-6	TRBJ2-5	16	CASSSRKSSDSQTQYF
TRBV7-9	TRBJ1-4	15	CAGDNGTGANEKLFF
TRBV5-4	TRBJ2-3	17	CASSMMKGTGQLDTQYF
TRBV6-6	TRBJ2-7	14	CASSFLGQGYEQYF
TRBV19	TRBJ1-4	17	CASRGEKQGAQVEKLFF
TRBV9	TRBJ2-7	16	CASSPGLAGGLYEQYF
TRBV5-1	TRBJ2-1	17	CASERGGGVGSYNEQFF
TRBV7-6	TRBJ1-5	14	CASSVDSGNQPQHF
TRBV13	TRBJ2-7	14	CASSARLAGVPMDF
TRBV27	TRBJ1-6	14	CASGLDRGGSPLHF
TRBV7-9	TRBJ2-3	12	CASSRDFDTQYF
TRBV28	TRBJ2-7	13	CASSGGGSYEQYF
TRBV6-5	TRBJ2-3	16	CASSYSPTGGTDTQYF
TRBV27	TRBJ1-2	13	CASSPDRGYGYTF
TRBV6-1	TRBJ1-1	14	CASSGQGARTEAFF
TRBV5-1	TRBJ2-5	13	CASSLGQQETQYF
TRBV6-5	TRBJ1-5	13	CASSQGRYQPQHF
TRBV10-3	TRBJ2-1	13	CATRGGARDEQFF
TRBV19	TRBJ2-1	14	CASSVYSSYNEQFF
TRBV7-6	TRBJ1-5	15	CASSRDSHSNQPQHF
TRBV10-3	TRBJ2-3	12	CASQGTGDTQYF
TRBV7-2	TRBJ1-1	15	CASTETGGANTEAFF
TRBV7-3	TRBJ2-3	16	CASSLVTSGSTDTQYF
TRBV4-3	TRBJ1-4	16	CASSQSQAGRGEKLFF
TRBV7-2	TRBJ1-4	15	CASSPTGGLNEKLFF
TRBV5-1	TRBJ2-6	18	CASSLGGPPDSGANVLTF
TRBV29-1	TRBJ1-2	12	CSVEGGSYGYTF
TRBV9	TRBJ2-7	15	CASSPTWAGGHEQYF
TRBV23-1	TRBJ2-3	17	CASSSTPPGVYTDTQYF
TRBV4-1	TRBJ2-7	16	CASSQVLGRVTYEQYF
TRBV11-3	TRBJ2-2	14	CASSLGGAQGELFF
TRBV7-3	TRBJ2-7	16	CASSLRGGRVVYEQYF
TRBV5-4	TRBJ2-6	17	CASSSLRQTSGANVLTF
TRBV10-1	TRBJ2-7	14	CASSESQQSYEQYF
TRBV20-1	TRBJ2-7	11	CSASFHYEQYF
TRBV9	TRBJ2-3	19	CASSKRTSGGLHSTDTQYF
TRBV19	TRBJ2-7	15	CASSKGQGGFSEQYF
TRBV28	TRBJ2-7	13	CASSLSNAYEQYF
TRBV9	.	16	CASSVEPGQTSYEQYF
TRBV21-1	TRBJ2-7	15	CASSIPGLGFYEQYF